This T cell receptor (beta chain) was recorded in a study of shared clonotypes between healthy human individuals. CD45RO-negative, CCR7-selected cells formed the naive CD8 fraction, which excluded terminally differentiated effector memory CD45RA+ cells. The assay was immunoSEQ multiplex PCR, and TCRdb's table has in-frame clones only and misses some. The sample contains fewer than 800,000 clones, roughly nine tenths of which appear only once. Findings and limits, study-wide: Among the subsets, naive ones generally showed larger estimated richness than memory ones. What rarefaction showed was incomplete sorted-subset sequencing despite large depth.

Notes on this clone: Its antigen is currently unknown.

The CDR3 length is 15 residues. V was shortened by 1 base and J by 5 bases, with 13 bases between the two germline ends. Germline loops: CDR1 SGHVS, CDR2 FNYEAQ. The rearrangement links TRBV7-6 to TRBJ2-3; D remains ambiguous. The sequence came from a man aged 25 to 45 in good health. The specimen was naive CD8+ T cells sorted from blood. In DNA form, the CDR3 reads TGTGCCAGCAGCTTAGTTGCCCAACAAGAAGATACGCAGTATTTT. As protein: CASSLVAQQEDTQYF.